One sample yielded the 21 T cell receptor beta chains listed below, sequenced in a study of cytomegalovirus exposure and HLA in healthy donors. This table comes from immunoSEQ multiplex PCR, and its TCRdb copy is limited to in-frame clones, with some not included. The table records fewer than 200,000 clones, about 89% of them present only once. Sequenced input: PBMCs. Source of these receptors: a woman younger than 35 in good health and CMV-seropositive.

The genes are TRBV7-3 and TRBJ2-3, with 7 bases aligning to TRBD2. CDR3 length: 16 residues. Trimming took 2 bases from V and 4 from J; bases not matched to a gene: 9. Germline V gene lookup returns CDR1 SGHTA and CDR2 FQGTGA. DNA for the CDR3: TGTGCCAGCAGCTTAGGGGCTGGCGGGAGTTCAGATACGCAGTATTTT. This sequence encodes CASSLGAGGSSDTQYF.

This clone came up once. The J gene is TRBJ2-5, the V gene TRBV27, with TRBD2 matching over 12 bases. The length of the CDR3 is 16 residues. V trimming: 2 bases; J trimming: 5 bases; junction bases outside the gene matches: 6. CDR1 is MNHEY, CDR2 SMNVEV, per germline (reference sequence). For the CDR3, the DNA is TGTGCCAGCAGTTTAAGGCTAGCGGGAGGGGGGGAGACCCAGTACTTC. Amino acid sequence: CASSLRLAGGGETQYF.

This clone appeared once. The V call is TRBV15, the J call TRBJ2-7; TRBD2 aligns across 14 bases. J lost 4 bases, V lost 3 bases, and 2 bases had no gene match. The CDR3 is made up of 15 amino acids. The germline CDR1 and CDR2 sequences are LNHNV and YYDKDF (reference sequence). CDR3: CATSSGLAGGYEQYF. The CDR3, as DNA: TGTGCCACCAGCAGCGGACTAGCGGGAGGTTACGAGCAGTACTTC.

This chain joins TRBV5-1 and TRBJ2-7, with TRBD1 matching 7 bases. The CDR3 covers 14 residues. CDR1 and CDR2 (germline): SGHRS, YFSETQ. V was pared by 3 bases and J by 5 bases, with 8 bases of the junction left unmatched. The CDR3 is CASSSRQGIDEQYF. Here the CDR3 DNA reads TGCGCCAGCAGCTCCAGACAGGGTATAGACGAGCAGTACTTC.

This chain connects TRBV7-9 to TRBJ2-1, with D perhaps TRBD1 (6 bases). This CDR3 comprises 15 residues. V lost 4 bases to trimming and J lost 0 bases, with 10 bases between them. In germline, CDR1 is SEHNR, CDR2 FQNEAQ (reference sequence). The chain's CDR3 is CASSSGTSSYNEQFF. In nucleotides, the CDR3 is TGTGCCAGCAGCTCCGGGACAAGCTCCTACAATGAGCAGTTCTTC. The variable domain in full, with the rest retrieved from reference TRBV7-9 and TRBJ2-1, is DTGVSQNPRHKITKRGQNVTFRCDPISEHNRLYWYRQTLGQGPEFLTYFQNEAQLEKSRLLSDRFSAERPKGSFSTLEIQRTEQGDSAMYLCASSSGTSSYNEQFFGPGTRLTVL.

This rearrangement joins TRBV28 to TRBJ1-4; no definite D call. Trimming pared 8 bases from V and 5 bases from J, leaving 6 bases between. The CDR3 is made up of 11 amino acids. Per germline, CDR1 MDHEN and CDR2 SYDVKM. The CDR3 spells CASEQNEKLFF. CDR3 nucleotides: TGTGCCAGCGAACAAAATGAAAAACTGTTTTTT. Full variable domain (rest looked up from reference TRBV28 and TRBJ1-4): DVKVTQSSRYLVKRTGEKVFLECVQDMDHENMFWYRQDPGLGLRLIYFSYDVKMKEKGDIPEGYSVSREKKERFSLILESASTNQTSMYLCASEQNEKLFFGSGTQLSVL.

This clone was seen just once. The chain combines TRBV18 with TRBJ2-7; tentatively, D is TRBD1 (6 bases). Germline V gene sequence: CDR1 KGHSH, CDR2 LQKENI. Between the trimmed V and J ends, which lost 5 bases and 1 base, there was a span of 12 bases. The CDR3 runs 14 residues. In DNA, the CDR3 is TGTGCCAGCTCAACTGGTACAGGGTCCTACGAGCAGTACTTC. Its protein is CASSTGTGSYEQYF.

This clone turned up a few times. The J gene is TRBJ2-2, the V gene TRBV6-1, with a tentative D call TRBD1 (6 bases). The CDR3 extends over 15 amino acids. Trimming took off 0 bases at V and 4 bases at J, with 9 bases between the two ends. Germline CDR1 is MNHNS and CDR2 is SASEGT. CDR3 bases: TGTGCCAGCAGTGAAGCGCAGGGGTCCACCGGGGAGCTGTTTTTT. Translating gives CASSEAQGSTGELFF.

The J gene is TRBJ1-2, the V gene TRBV6-5; maybe TRBD1 (6 bases). CDR1 MNHEY and CDR2 SVGAGI come from the germline V gene. The CDR3 is made up of 11 amino acids. Trimming removed 6 bases from V and 8 bases from J, with 10 bases in between. CDR3 DNA: TGTGCCAGCAGACAGGGCGGGGGCTACACCTTC. It translates to CASRQGGGYTF.

The rearrangement joins TRBV13 to TRBJ2-7; 7 bases align to TRBD2. V shed 4 bases and J 2 bases; nucleotides not matched to a gene: 8. The CDR3 consists of 15 residues. Germline V CDR1 and CDR2: PRHDT, FYEKMQ (reference sequence). The CDR3 sequence is CASSWGGANTYEQYF. CDR3 DNA: TGTGCCAGCAGCTGGGGAGGGGCCAACACCTACGAGCAGTACTTC.

The chain employs TRBV2 and TRBJ1-5; D might be TRBD1 (6 bases). Trimming cost V 7 bases and J 0 bases, with 13 bases left between them. Germline-derived CDR1 and CDR2 are SNHLY and FYNNEI. CDR3 length: 15 amino acids. CDR3 DNA: TGTGCCAGCACCTGGACAGCATATAGCAATCAGCCCCAGCATTTT. This gives the protein CASTWTAYSNQPQHF.

This sequence joins TRBV5-4 and TRBJ2-7; D possibly corresponds to TRBD1 (5 bases). The length of the CDR3 is 15 residues. Trimming took 1 base from V and 2 from J, leaving 13 bases between them. Germline CDR1 is SGHNT and CDR2 is YYREEE (reference sequence). The CDR3 DNA sequence: TGTGCCAGCAGCTTGCGTGTAGGGGTGGCCTACGAGCAGTACTTC. This encodes CASSLRVGVAYEQYF.

J is TRBJ1-2 and V is TRBV5-4; TRBD1 might be the D (5 bases). The CDR3 loop spans 17 amino acids. The germline gives CDR1 SGHNT, CDR2 YYREEE (reference sequence). Between the trimmed V and J ends, which lost 3 bases and 3 bases, there was a span of 21 bases. CDR3 nucleotides: TGTGCCAGCAGCTCCGGCGGGGGGTTTGGGGCAGACTATGGCTACACCTTC. It encodes CASSSGGGFGADYGYTF. Full variable domain (outside the CDR3, taken from reference TRBV5-4 and TRBJ1-2): ETGVTQSPTHLIKTRGQQVTLRCSSQSGHNTVSWYQQALGQGPQFIFQYYREEENGRGNFPPRFSGLQFPNYSSELNVNALELDDSALYLCASSSGGGFGADYGYTFGSGTRLTVV.

V usage is TRBV5-1 and J usage is TRBJ2-2; possible D gene TRBD2, 5 bases. The CDR3 runs 15 residues. Per the germline V gene, CDR1 is SGHRS and CDR2 is YFSETQ. The germline V and J ends were trimmed by 0 bases and 3 bases, with 9 bases remaining between them. CDR3 in DNA: TGCGCCAGCAGCTTGGTTGTCGGGGACACCGGGGAGCTGTTTTTT. Its protein product is CASSLVVGDTGELFF.

CDR3 nucleotides: TGTGCCAGCAGCCCGACGGGTTCGCCGGAGACCCAGTACTTC. Protein product: CASSPTGSPETQYF. The V and J genes are TRBV7-2 and TRBJ2-5; D ambiguous. V lost 5 bases, J lost 5 bases, and 15 bases lay in between. The CDR3 sequence is 14 residues long. CDR1 SGHTA and CDR2 FQGNSA come from the germline V gene.

This clone was detected once. The chain recombines TRBV4-3 with TRBJ2-7; 10 nucleotides match TRBD2. This CDR3 has 14 amino acids. CDR1 is LGHNA and CDR2 is YSLEER in the germline V gene. Unmatched junction bases numbered 4, after V lost 4 bases and J lost 4 bases. The CDR3, as DNA: TGCGCCAGCAGCCTGAGTAGCGGGAGGTACGAGCAGTACTTC. This codes for CASSLSSGRYEQYF.

This clone appeared a single time. V gene TRBV2 combines with J gene TRBJ2-3; 12 bases line up with TRBD2. The junction had 13 bases not matched to a gene; V was cut back by 5 bases and J by 4 bases. The CDR3 is 18 residues long. Germline V lookup: CDR1 SNHLY, CDR2 FYNNEI. CDR3 protein: CASSPRRRLAGAADTQYF. The CDR3 bases are TGTGCCAGCAGTCCACGTCGAAGACTAGCGGGGGCCGCAGATACGCAGTATTTT.

The rearrangement joins TRBV5-6 to TRBJ2-2; no clear D. V gave up 0 bases and J gave up 9 bases, with 9 bases separating them. The CDR3 totals 13 residues. Germline CDR1 and CDR2: SGHDT and YYEEEE. The CDR3, as DNA: TGTGCCAGCAGCTTGGACCAGTCCCGGGAGCTGTTTTTT. Amino acid sequence: CASSLDQSRELFF.

This chain links TRBV7-2 with TRBJ2-5, with D possibly being TRBD2 (6 bases). Trimming left V 4 bases short and J 1 base short, with 10 bases between. CDR1 and CDR2 (germline): SGHTA, FQGNSA. This CDR3 comprises 14 residues. The DNA of the CDR3 is TGTGCCAGCAGCTACGGGGGACCCCAAGAGACCCAGTACTTC. It codes for CASSYGGPQETQYF.

This chain connects TRBV9 to TRBJ1-3; no reliable D call. The CDR3 consists of 15 residues. The V end was cut by 3 bases, the J end by 2 bases, with 12 bases between. Germline V gene data show CDR1 as SGDLS and CDR2 as YYNGEE. The CDR3 sequence: CASSDRSGTGNTIYF. CDR3 sequence (DNA): TGTGCCAGCAGCGATCGGAGCGGGACTGGAAACACCATATATTTT.

V usage is TRBV2 and J usage is TRBJ2-7, with D possibly matching TRBD2 (5 bases). Germline CDR1 is SNHLY and CDR2 is FYNNEI. The V end lost 1 base, the J end lost 4 bases, and 11 bases lay between the germline ends. The CDR3 extends over 14 amino acids. Here the CDR3 DNA reads TGTGCCAGCAGTGAAGGTCGGGGAGAGTACGAGCAGTACTTC. Protein product: CASSEGRGEYEQYF.